A selection of T cell receptor beta chains follows, all from one sample in a study of blood T cell repertoires in COVID-19. The repertoire was sequenced with immunoSEQ multiplex PCR; TCRdb's copy has only in-frame clones and lacks some. The sample includes 200,000 to 250,000 clones, 85% to 90% seen only once; the top ten take about 9.4%. The sequenced material came from peripheral blood. These receptors came from a woman between 45 and 60 years old with COVID-19, enrolled during active disease. Each CDR3 is given with its conserved first and last residue. A D gene is named only where the DNA matches it firmly. Clone size is given for some rows only: seen once, a few or many times, or a class if the clone is expanded.

15	-	TRBV7-2	TRBD1	TRBJ2-2	CASSPRDRDSGELFF	TGTGCCAGCAGCCCCCGGGACAGGGACAGCGGGGAGCTGTTTTTT
13	-	TRBV30	-	TRBJ1-2	CAWSGGGNYGYTF	TGTGCCTGGAGTGGAGGGGGTAACTATGGCTACACCTTC
13	few	TRBV29-1	-	TRBJ2-2	CSGQESNTGELFF	TGCAGCGGACAGGAGTCGAACACCGGGGAGCTGTTTTTT
18	-	TRBV2	-	TRBJ2-4	CASSGTPTSLPAKNIQYF	TGTGCCAGCAGTGGGACTCCGACGAGCCTACCAGCCAAAAACATTCAGTACTTC
12	-	TRBV28	TRBD1	TRBJ1-6	CASRDSLSPLHF	TGTGCCTCCCGGGACAGCCTTTCACCCCTCCACTTT
16	-	TRBV9	-	TRBJ2-5	CASSVVGDSFQETQYF	TGTGCCAGCAGCGTAGTGGGGGACTCCTTTCAAGAGACCCAGTACTTC
16	-	TRBV5-4	TRBD2	TRBJ2-1	CASSFPTSGENNEQFF	TGTGCCAGCAGCTTCCCGACTAGCGGGGAGAACAATGAGCAGTTCTTC
14	-	TRBV6-6	TRBD2	TRBJ2-7	CASSPSGGVYEQYF	TGTGCCAGCAGTCCTAGCGGGGGGGTTTACGAGCAGTACTTC
15	-	TRBV4-2	TRBD1	TRBJ1-1	CASSHLTGMNTEAFF	TGTGCCAGCAGCCATTTGACAGGGATGAACACTGAAGCTTTCTTT
14	-	TRBV19	TRBD1	TRBJ1-3	CASRIDRATDTIYF	TGTGCCAGTAGAATCGACAGGGCTACGGACACCATATATTTT